Each of the 28 T cell receptor beta chains below was sequenced from the same sample in a study of T-cell reconstitution after alpha-beta-depleted transplantation in children. A library of TCRbeta sequences, prepared with unique molecular identifiers, was generated. TCRdb redid the calling of the PCR reads with MiXCR, one entry per CDR3 protein. The table includes 250,000 or so distinct CDR3 sequences, approximately 8% detected once. The sequences come from PBMCs, mostly from graft donor cells, collected 180 days after TCRalphabeta/CD19-depleted stem cell transplant. The receptors come from a male patient younger than 18 who had a stem cell transplant for acute lymphoblastic leukemia, so the T cells may come from the graft donor.

This clonotype occurred a few times. A clone one base away is much larger, so this may be a read error. The rearrangement uses TRBV7-2 and TRBJ2-5; 7 bases map to TRBD1. This CDR3 is 14 amino acids long. The J segment lost 5 bases and the V segment lost 3 bases, leaving 6 bases of the junction unmatched. Germline assignment: CDR1 SGHTA and CDR2 FQGNSA. The CDR3 coding sequence is TGTGCCAGCAGCTTTGACAGGGCGAGGGAGACCCAGTACTTC. Translated, it gives CASSFDRARETQYF.

At least ten counts were recorded for this clonotype. This rearrangement joins TRBV5-1 to TRBJ2-3, with 8 bases aligning to TRBD2. CDR3 length: 16 residues. The V segment lost 0 bases and the J segment 5 bases; nucleotides outside the gene matches: 8. From germline, CDR1 is SGHRS and CDR2 YFSETQ. CDR3 protein: CASSLEFVLAEDTQYF. CDR3 nucleotides: TGCGCCAGCAGCTTGGAATTTGTACTAGCGGAAGATACGCAGTATTTT.

Ten or more counts support this clonotype. The CDR3 loop reads CSAPTADGGRGYEQYF. CDR3 nucleotide sequence: TGCAGTGCCCCCACGGCCGACGGAGGCAGGGGATACGAGCAGTACTTC. This chain joins TRBV20-1 and TRBJ2-7; D is possibly TRBD1 (6 bases). The CDR3 runs to 16 residues. Trimming took off 6 bases at V and 4 bases at J, with 25 bases between the two ends. Germline loops: CDR1 DFQATT, CDR2 SNEGSKA (reference sequence).

This clonotype came up many times. The rearrangement links TRBV4-1 to TRBJ2-3, with D unresolved. In germline, CDR1 is MGHRA, CDR2 YSYEKL. V lost 0 bases, J lost 1 base, and 8 bases lay in between. This CDR3 has 15 amino acids. This CDR3 reads CASSQDYPGTDTQYF. DNA for the CDR3: TGCGCCAGCAGCCAAGACTACCCGGGCACAGATACGCAGTATTTT.

About this clonotype itself: Possible read error: a much larger clone is one base away. V gene TRBV20-1 combines with J gene TRBJ1-5; D not resolved. The CDR3 is made up of 16 amino acids. The germline V gene has CDR1 DFQATT and CDR2 SNEGSKA (reference sequence). V shed 6 bases and J shed 3 bases, with 21 bases lying between them. CDR3 in DNA: TGCAGTGCAAAACCCGGACCCCTCTATACCAATCAGCCCCAGCATTTT. This translates into CSAKPGPLYTNQPQHF.

Many counts were recorded for this clonotype. The chain links TRBV4-3 to TRBJ1-6; D not certain. Germline CDR1 is LGHNA and CDR2 is YSLEER. This CDR3 is 15 amino acids long. V gave up 8 bases and J gave up 8 bases, with 19 bases separating them. The CDR3 loop reads CASHQAVGLDSPLHF. In DNA, the CDR3 is TGCGCCAGCCACCAGGCCGTCGGTTTGGATTCACCCCTCCACTTT.

This clonotype came up many times. The rearrangement uses TRBV12-3 or TRBV12-4 and TRBJ2-3; 11 nucleotides match TRBD2. This CDR3 has 15 amino acids. Unmatched junction bases numbered 6, after V lost 3 bases and J lost 7 bases. The CDR3 loop reads CASSFVSGRANTQYF. DNA of the CDR3: TGTGCCAGCAGTTTCGTTAGCGGGAGGGCCAATACGCAGTATTTT.

This clonotype has at least ten counts. The DNA of the CDR3 is TGCGCCAGCAGCTTGGTGCGGGACACGAACACCGGGGAGCTGTTTTTT. Amino acids: CASSLVRDTNTGELFF. The chain is built from TRBV5-1 and TRBJ2-2, with D possibly being TRBD1 or TRBD2 (6 bases each). The germline V and J ends were trimmed by 0 bases and 0 bases, with 9 bases remaining between them. Germline assignment: CDR1 SGHRS and CDR2 YFSETQ. This CDR3 is built from 16 residues.

In this sample, this clonotype turned up many times. V is TRBV20-1 and J is TRBJ1-2, with D tentatively TRBD1 (5 bases). Trimming left V 6 bases short and J 3 bases short, with 11 bases between. The germline CDR1 and CDR2 sequences are DFQATT and SNEGSKA (reference sequence). The length of the CDR3 is 12 residues. The CDR3 reads CSARDSHYGYTF. As DNA, the CDR3 is TGCAGTGCCCGAGACAGTCACTATGGCTACACCTTC.

With respect to this clonotype: Being one base from a much bigger clone, this may be a read error. This chain links TRBV4-3 with TRBJ2-7, with D possibly matching TRBD2 (6 bases). Germline V gene data show CDR1 as LGHNA and CDR2 as YSLEER. Trimming cost V 1 base and J 6 bases, with 10 bases left between them. The CDR3 length is 13 residues. CDR3 sequence (DNA): TGCGCCAGCAGCCAAGGGGGGGATAGCGAGCAGTACGTC. Protein: CASSQGGDSEQYV.

Ten or more counts support this clonotype. V gene TRBV29-1 combines with J gene TRBJ2-7, with D possibly being TRBD2 (6 bases). From germline, CDR1 is SQVTM and CDR2 ANQGSEA. The germline V and J ends were trimmed by 4 bases and 2 bases, with 12 bases remaining between them. CDR3 length: 13 amino acids. CDR3: CSVGAGRTYEQYF. CDR3 DNA sequence: TGCAGCGTTGGGGCGGGGCGCACCTACGAGCAGTACTTC.

This clonotype was detected ten times or more. The chain links TRBV20-1 to TRBJ1-3; D unclear. This CDR3 has 16 amino acids. Germline CDR1 is DFQATT and CDR2 is SNEGSKA (reference sequence). The ends were cut back, 0 bases at V and 0 bases at J, with 12 bases in the middle. This CDR3 is CSARDKPLSSGNTIYF. In DNA form, the CDR3 reads TGCAGTGCTAGAGACAAACCGTTGAGCTCTGGAAACACCATATATTTT.

This clonotype was observed at least ten times. The chain carries TRBV18 and TRBJ2-3; unclear D gene. V was cut by 1 base and J by 0 bases, with 8 bases left in between. The CDR3 sequence is 15 residues long. CDR1 KGHSH and CDR2 LQKENI come from the germline V gene. The CDR3 bases are TGTGCCAGCTCACCACGGAGTTTTAGCACAGATACGCAGTATTTT. It codes for CASSPRSFSTDTQYF.

This clonotype appeared many times. The V gene is TRBV7-2, the J gene TRBJ1-3, with D possibly matching TRBD1 (5 bases). Germline CDR1 and CDR2: SGHTA and FQGNSA. The V end was cut by 5 bases, the J end by 4 bases, with 12 bases between. CDR3 length: 14 residues. CDR3 coding DNA: TGTGCCAGCAGCCCGGGGGTAAAAGGAAACACCATATATTTT. Amino acid sequence: CASSPGVKGNTIYF. The full variable domain, completed using reference TRBV7-2 and TRBJ1-3, is GAGVSQSPSNKVTEKGKDVELRCDPISGHTALYWYRQSLGQGLEFLIYFQGNSAPDKSGLPSDRFSAERTGGSVSTLTIQRTQQEDSAVYLCASSPGVKGNTIYFGEGSWLTVV.

This clonotype was observed at least ten times. The chain recombines TRBV10-1 with TRBJ2-7, with a tentative D call TRBD1 (5 bases). Germline V gene lookup returns CDR1 WNHNN and CDR2 SYGVQD (reference sequence). This CDR3 contains 16 residues. The V and J ends lost 0 bases and 0 bases respectively, with 12 bases between them. This CDR3 is CASSESRTSISYEQYF. The CDR3 nucleotides read TGCGCCAGCAGTGAGTCAAGGACATCCATCTCCTACGAGCAGTACTTC.

This clonotype was observed a handful of times. This sequence joins TRBV7-2 and TRBJ2-7, with D possibly TRBD1 on 6 matching bases. V lost 1 base to trimming and J lost 3 bases, with 19 bases between them. The germline V gene has CDR1 SGHTA and CDR2 FQGNSA. This CDR3 contains 17 residues. The CDR3 reads CASSLVARTAPFYEQYF. The CDR3 DNA reads TGTGCCAGCAGCTTAGTAGCGAGGACAGCCCCTTTCTACGAGCAGTACTTC.

This clonotype was counted ten times or more. The CDR3 DNA is TGTGCCAGCAGTCCTAACCCGGGACAGGGGGCCAGCTCTGGAAACACCATATATTTT. This sequence encodes CASSPNPGQGASSGNTIYF. The chain is built from TRBV27 and TRBJ1-3, with TRBD1 matching 12 bases. The CDR3 is 19 amino acids. The germline gives CDR1 MNHEY, CDR2 SMNVEV (reference sequence). The trim removed 5 bases at V and 0 bases at J, leaving 11 bases unmatched.

This clonotype was counted ten times or more. The rearrangement joins TRBV20-1 to TRBJ2-5; D is uncertain. CDR3 size: 10 residues. CDR1 is DFQATT and CDR2 is SNEGSKA in the germline V gene (reference sequence). Trimming took 7 bases from V and 3 from J, leaving 6 bases between them. This CDR3 reads CSGAKETQYF. CDR3 coding DNA: TGCAGTGGGGCTAAAGAGACCCAGTACTTC.

The rearrangement joins TRBV5-5 to TRBJ2-5, with D possibly matching TRBD1 (6 bases). V was trimmed by 3 bases and J by 0 bases, leaving 9 bases between them. The CDR3 is 14 residues long. CDR1 SGHKS and CDR2 YYEKEE come from the germline V gene (reference sequence). The CDR3 DNA follows: TGTGCCAGCAGCTCCTGGACAGACCAAGAGACCCAGTACTTC. Encoded protein: CASSSWTDQETQYF.

The sample holds many counts of this clonotype. The V call is TRBV4-2, the J call TRBJ1-1; a weak D match, TRBD1 (5 bases). This CDR3 is 15 amino acids long. Germline V gene data show CDR1 as LGHNA and CDR2 as YNFKEQ. Trimming left V 0 bases short and J 1 base short, with 9 bases between. The CDR3 region has the DNA TGTGCCAGCAGCCAAGAGACAGCATCGAACACTGAAGCTTTCTTT. Protein product: CASSQETASNTEAFF.

This clonotype was counted at least ten times. The V call is TRBV7-6, the J call TRBJ2-1, with TRBD1 as a possible D gene (6 bases). The V gene lost 1 base and the J gene lost 9 bases, with 10 bases spanning the gap. The germline V gene encodes CDR1 SGHVS and CDR2 FNYEAQ. The CDR3 runs to 13 residues. The DNA for the CDR3 is TGTGCCAGCAGCTTAGGGGAAGGGGGTGAGCAGTTCTTC. Protein: CASSLGEGGEQFF.

In regard to this clonotype: This may stem from a read error, because a much larger clone lies one nucleotide away. CDR3 in amino acids: CASRSSAGREAQYF. DNA for the CDR3: TGCGCCAGCAGATCCTCTGCAGGCCGAGAGGCCCAGTACTTC. J is TRBJ2-5 and V is TRBV5-1; unclear D gene. Germline assignment: CDR1 SGHRS and CDR2 YFSETQ. The CDR3 spans 14 residues.

This clonotype appeared many times. The gene calls are TRBV28 and TRBJ1-4; 12 nucleotides line up with TRBD1. CDR1 is MDHEN and CDR2 is SYDVKM in the germline V gene. V lost 3 bases to trimming and J lost 4 bases; unmatched junction nucleotides: 18. The CDR3 has 21 amino acids. CDR3 amino acids: CASSFPSYMGQGASLNEKLFF. The CDR3 nucleotides read TGTGCCAGCAGTTTCCCCTCCTATATGGGACAGGGGGCTTCCCTTAATGAAAAACTGTTTTTT. The whole variable domain, filled in from reference TRBV28 and TRBJ1-4, reads DVKVTQSSRYLVKRTGEKVFLECVQDMDHENMFWYRQDPGLGLRLIYFSYDVKMKEKGDIPEGYSVSREKKERFSLILESASTNQTSMYLCASSFPSYMGQGASLNEKLFFGSGTQLSVL.

In this sample, this clonotype turned up many times. The CDR3 loop reads CASVGFIGTGGSEQFF. The CDR3 DNA sequence: TGTGCCAGCGTGGGGTTTATCGGGACAGGGGGCAGTGAGCAGTTCTTC. V usage is TRBV2 and J usage is TRBJ2-1; 12 bases line up with TRBD1. The length of the CDR3 is 16 residues. Trimming at V came to 8 bases and at J to 9 bases, leaving 14 bases not matched to a gene. The germline V gene encodes CDR1 SNHLY and CDR2 FYNNEI.

This clonotype was counted at least ten times. V is TRBV5-1 and J is TRBJ2-7; D may be TRBD1 (6 bases). This CDR3 spans 14 amino acids. The V end lost 1 base, the J end lost 4 bases, and 12 bases lay between the germline ends. Germline loops: CDR1 SGHRS, CDR2 YFSETQ. CDR3 loop: CASSLTGPLYEQYF. The CDR3 nucleotides read TGCGCCAGCAGCTTGACAGGGCCCCTATACGAGCAGTACTTC.

This clonotype has ten or more counts. The V call is TRBV7-2, the J call TRBJ1-2; 7 bases match TRBD1. V was pared by 4 bases and J by 6 bases, with 8 bases of the junction left unmatched. The germline V gene encodes CDR1 SGHTA and CDR2 FQGNSA. CDR3 size: 14 residues. The CDR3 loop reads CASSYPRGGNGYTF. The CDR3 DNA sequence: TGTGCCAGCAGCTACCCCAGGGGGGGAAATGGCTACACCTTC. The whole variable domain, filled in from reference TRBV7-2 and TRBJ1-2, reads GAGVSQSPSNKVTEKGKDVELRCDPISGHTALYWYRQSLGQGLEFLIYFQGNSAPDKSGLPSDRFSAERTGGSVSTLTIQRTQQEDSAVYLCASSYPRGGNGYTFGSGTRLTVV.

This clonotype was recorded only once. This may be a read error: a much more frequent sequence differs by one nucleotide. This chain uses TRBV6-2 or TRBV6-3 with TRBJ1-5; 8 bases map to TRBD1. Germline V lookup: CDR1 MNHEY, CDR2 SVGEGT. Trimming removed 8 bases from V and 9 bases from J; junction bases left unmatched: 6. CDR3 length: 12 amino acids. The CDR3 loop is CASRTGTGPQHF. The CDR3 DNA reads TGTGCCAGCCGAACCGGGACAGGGCCCCAGCATTTT.

This clonotype was counted at least ten times. V and J are TRBV7-3 and TRBJ2-2; D is perhaps TRBD2 (6 bases). V was clipped by 5 bases and J by 3 bases, with 19 bases between them. The CDR3 runs to 17 residues. Germline-derived CDR1 and CDR2 are SGHTA and FQGTGA. The CDR3 DNA reads as TGTGCCAGCAGCATGGGGGTAAGGGAGGTGGACACCGGGGAGCTGTTTTTT. Encoded protein: CASSMGVREVDTGELFF.